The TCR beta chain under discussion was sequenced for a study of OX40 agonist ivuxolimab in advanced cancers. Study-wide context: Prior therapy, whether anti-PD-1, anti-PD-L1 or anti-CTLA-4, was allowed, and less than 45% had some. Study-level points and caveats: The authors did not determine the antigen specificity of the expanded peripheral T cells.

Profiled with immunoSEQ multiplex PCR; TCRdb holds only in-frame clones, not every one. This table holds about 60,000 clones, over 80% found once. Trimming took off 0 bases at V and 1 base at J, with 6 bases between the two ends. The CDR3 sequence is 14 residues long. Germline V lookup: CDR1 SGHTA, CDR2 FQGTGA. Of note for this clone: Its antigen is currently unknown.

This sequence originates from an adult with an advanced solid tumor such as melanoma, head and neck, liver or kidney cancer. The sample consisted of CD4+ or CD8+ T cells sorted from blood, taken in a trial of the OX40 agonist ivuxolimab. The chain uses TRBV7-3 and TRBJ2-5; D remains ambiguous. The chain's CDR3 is CASSLTVTQETQYF. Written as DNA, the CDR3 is TGTGCCAGCAGCTTAACGGTTACCCAAGAGACCCAGTACTTC. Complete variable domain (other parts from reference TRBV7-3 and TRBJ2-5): GAGVSQTPSNKVTEKGKYVELRCDPISGHTALYWYRQSLGQGPEFLIYFQGTGAADDSGLPNDRFFAVRPEGSVSTLKIQRTERGDSAVYLCASSLTVTQETQYFGPGTRLLVL.